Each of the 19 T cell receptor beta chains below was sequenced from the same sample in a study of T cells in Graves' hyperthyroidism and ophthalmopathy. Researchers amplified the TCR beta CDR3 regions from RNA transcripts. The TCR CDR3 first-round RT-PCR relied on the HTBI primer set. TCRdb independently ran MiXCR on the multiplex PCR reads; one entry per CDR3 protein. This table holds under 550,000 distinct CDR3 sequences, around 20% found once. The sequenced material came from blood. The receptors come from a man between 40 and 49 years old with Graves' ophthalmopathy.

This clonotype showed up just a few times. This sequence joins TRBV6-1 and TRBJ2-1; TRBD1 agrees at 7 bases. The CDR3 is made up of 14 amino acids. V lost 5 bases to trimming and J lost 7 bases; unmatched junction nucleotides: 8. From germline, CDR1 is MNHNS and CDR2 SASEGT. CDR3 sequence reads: CASSSAQGWNEQFF. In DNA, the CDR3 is TGTGCCAGCAGTTCCGCACAGGGGTGGAATGAGCAGTTCTTC.

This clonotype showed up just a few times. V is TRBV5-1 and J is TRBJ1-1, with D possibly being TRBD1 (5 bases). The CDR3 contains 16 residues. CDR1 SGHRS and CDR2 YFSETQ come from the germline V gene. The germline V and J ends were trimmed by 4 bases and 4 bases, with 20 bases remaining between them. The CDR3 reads CASSVGGQSGSTEAFF. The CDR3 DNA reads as TGCGCCAGCAGCGTCGGAGGACAATCAGGGTCCACTGAAGCTTTCTTT.

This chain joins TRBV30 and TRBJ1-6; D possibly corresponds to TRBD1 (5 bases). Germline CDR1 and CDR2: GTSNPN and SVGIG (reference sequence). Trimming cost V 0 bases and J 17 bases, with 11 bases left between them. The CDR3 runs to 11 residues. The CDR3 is CAWSVGQGFHF. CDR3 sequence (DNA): TGTGCCTGGAGTGTAGGGCAGGGTTTCCACTTT.

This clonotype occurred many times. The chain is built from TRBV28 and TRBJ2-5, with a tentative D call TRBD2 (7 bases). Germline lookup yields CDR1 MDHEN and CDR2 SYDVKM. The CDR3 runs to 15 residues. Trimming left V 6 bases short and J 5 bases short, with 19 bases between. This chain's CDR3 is CASSHGGGRVETQYF. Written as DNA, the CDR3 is TGTGCCAGCAGCCATGGGGGCGGGAGAGTGGAGACCCAGTACTTC.

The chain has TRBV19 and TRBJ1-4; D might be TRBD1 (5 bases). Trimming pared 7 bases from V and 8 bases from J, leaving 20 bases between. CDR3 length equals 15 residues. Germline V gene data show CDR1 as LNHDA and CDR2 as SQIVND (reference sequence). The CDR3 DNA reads TGTGCCAGTACCCCCGCGGCAGGGTCCCGCGAAAAACTGTTTTTT. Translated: CASTPAAGSREKLFF.

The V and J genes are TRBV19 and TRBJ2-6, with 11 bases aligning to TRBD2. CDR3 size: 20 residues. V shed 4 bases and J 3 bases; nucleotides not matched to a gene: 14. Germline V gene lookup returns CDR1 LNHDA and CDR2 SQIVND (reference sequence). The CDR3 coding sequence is TGTGCCAGTAGTACAGCGGTTTTAGCGGGAGGGCCTGATGGGGCCAACGTCCTGACTTTC. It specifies CASSTAVLAGGPDGANVLTF.

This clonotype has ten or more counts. Here the CDR3 DNA reads TGCGCCAGCAGCTTGGCCGGGACAGGGAACACTGAAGCTTTCTTT. It is translated as CASSLAGTGNTEAFF. J is TRBJ1-1 and V is TRBV5-1; the match to TRBD1 covers 8 bases. The CDR3 consists of 15 residues. The ends lost 0 bases at V and 1 base at J; junction bases unmatched: 2. Per germline, CDR1 SGHRS and CDR2 YFSETQ.

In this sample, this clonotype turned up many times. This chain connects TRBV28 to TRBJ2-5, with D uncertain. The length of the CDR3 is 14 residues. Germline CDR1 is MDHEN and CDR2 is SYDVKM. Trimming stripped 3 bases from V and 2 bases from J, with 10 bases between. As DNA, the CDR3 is TGTGCCAGCAGTTTTTCGCGGCGTCAAGAGACCCAGTACTTC. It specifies CASSFSRRQETQYF.

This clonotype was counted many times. The CDR3 region is CASSTGLVADTQYF. The CDR3 region has the DNA TGTGCCAGCAGCACCGGACTAGTAGCAGATACGCAGTATTTT. The V gene is TRBV5-6, the J gene TRBJ2-3; 7 nucleotides line up with TRBD2. This CDR3 comprises 14 residues. The V gene's germline CDR1 is SGHDT and CDR2 YYEEEE. V lost 4 bases, J lost 4 bases, and 6 bases stayed unmatched.

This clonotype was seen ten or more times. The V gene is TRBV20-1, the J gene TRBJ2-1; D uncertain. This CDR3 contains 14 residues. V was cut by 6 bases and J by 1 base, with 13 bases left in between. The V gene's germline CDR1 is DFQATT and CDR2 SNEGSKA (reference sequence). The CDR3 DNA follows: TGCAGTGCGAGCCAAATAGGGTCCTACAATGAGCAGTTCTTC. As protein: CSASQIGSYNEQFF.

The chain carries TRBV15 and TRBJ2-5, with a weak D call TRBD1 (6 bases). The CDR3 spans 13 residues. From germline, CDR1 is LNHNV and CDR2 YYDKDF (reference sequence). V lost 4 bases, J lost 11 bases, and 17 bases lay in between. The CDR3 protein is CATSTEQGSQQYF. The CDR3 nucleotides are TGTGCCACCAGCACCGAACAGGGCTCCCAACAGTACTTC. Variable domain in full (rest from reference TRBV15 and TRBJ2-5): DAMVIQNPRYQVTQFGKPVTLSCSQTLNHNVMYWYQQKSSQAPKLLFHYYDKDFNNEADTPDNFQSRRPNTSFCFLDIRSPGLGDTAMYLCATSTEQGSQQYFGPGTRLLVL.

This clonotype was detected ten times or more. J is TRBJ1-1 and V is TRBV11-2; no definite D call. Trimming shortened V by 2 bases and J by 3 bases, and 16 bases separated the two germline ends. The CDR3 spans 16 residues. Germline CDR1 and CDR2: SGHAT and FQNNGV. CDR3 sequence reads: CASSLTNPGRDTEAFF. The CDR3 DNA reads TGTGCCAGCAGCTTAACCAATCCCGGAAGGGACACTGAAGCTTTCTTT.

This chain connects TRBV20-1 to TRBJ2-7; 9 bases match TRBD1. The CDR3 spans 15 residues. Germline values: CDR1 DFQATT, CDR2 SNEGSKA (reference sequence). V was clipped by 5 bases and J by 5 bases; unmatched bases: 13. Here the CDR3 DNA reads TGCAGTGCTGAGAACCCCGGGACAGGGACCAACGAGCAGTACTTC. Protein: CSAENPGTGTNEQYF.

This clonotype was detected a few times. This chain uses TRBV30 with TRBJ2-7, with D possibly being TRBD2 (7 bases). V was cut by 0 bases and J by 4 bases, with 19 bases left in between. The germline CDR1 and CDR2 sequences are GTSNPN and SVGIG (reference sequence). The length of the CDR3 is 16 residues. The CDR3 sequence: CAWSVLRGRRGYEQYF. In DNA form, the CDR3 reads TGTGCCTGGAGTGTATTGCGGGGGCGGAGGGGGTACGAGCAGTACTTC.

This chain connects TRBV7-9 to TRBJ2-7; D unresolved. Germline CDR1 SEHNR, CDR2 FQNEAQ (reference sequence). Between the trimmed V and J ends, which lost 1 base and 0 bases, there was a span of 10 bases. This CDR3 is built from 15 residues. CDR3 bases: TGTGCCAGCAGCTTAGTTTTAGACCTCTCCTACGAGCAGTACTTC. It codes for CASSLVLDLSYEQYF.

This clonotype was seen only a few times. CDR3 loop: CASSQDRGHRHLALHF. CDR3 bases: TGTGCCAGCAGCCAAGATAGAGGGCACAGGCATTTGGCCCTCCACTTT. The chain carries TRBV3-1 and TRBJ1-6; possible D gene TRBD1, 5 bases. The V gene's germline CDR1 is LGHDT and CDR2 YNNKEL (reference sequence). The V end lost 0 bases, the J end lost 14 bases, and 20 bases lay between the germline ends. The CDR3 is made up of 16 amino acids. The full variable domain, its missing parts supplied by reference TRBV3-1 and TRBJ1-6, is DTAVSQTPKYLVTQMGNDKSIKCEQNLGHDTMYWYKQDSKKFLKIMFSYNNKELIINETVPNRFSPKSPDKAHLNLHINSLELGDSAVYFCASSQDRGHRHLALHFGNGTRLTVT.

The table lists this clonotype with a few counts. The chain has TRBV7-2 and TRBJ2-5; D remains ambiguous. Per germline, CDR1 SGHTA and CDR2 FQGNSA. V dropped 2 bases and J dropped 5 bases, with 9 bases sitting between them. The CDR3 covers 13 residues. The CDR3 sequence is CASSLLGWETQYF. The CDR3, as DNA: TGTGCCAGCAGCTTACTAGGCTGGGAGACCCAGTACTTC.

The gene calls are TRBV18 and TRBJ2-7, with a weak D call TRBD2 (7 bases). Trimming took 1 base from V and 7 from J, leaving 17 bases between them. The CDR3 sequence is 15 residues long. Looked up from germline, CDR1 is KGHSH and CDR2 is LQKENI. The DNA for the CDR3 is TGTGCCAGCTCACCACTCTTCGGGGGGCGGGATGAGCAGTACTTC. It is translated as CASSPLFGGRDEQYF.

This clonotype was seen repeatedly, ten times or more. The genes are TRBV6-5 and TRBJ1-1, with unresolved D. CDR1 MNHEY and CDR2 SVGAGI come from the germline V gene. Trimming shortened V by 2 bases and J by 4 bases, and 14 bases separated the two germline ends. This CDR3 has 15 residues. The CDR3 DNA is TGTGCCAGCAGTTACGGTGAGCTCCGGACCACTGAAGCTTTCTTT. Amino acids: CASSYGELRTTEAFF.